This TCR beta chain was identified in a study of siplizumab effects on memory and regulatory T cells. Clones were read by immunoSEQ multiplex PCR, and TCRdb kept only the in-frame ones, dropping some. The sample shows 90,000 to 95,000 clones, 93% of them seen only once. The CDR3 is 14 amino acids. V was cut by 6 bases and J by 3 bases, with 18 bases left in between. Germline V gives CDR1 GTSNPN, CDR2 SVGIG (reference sequence). Sequences were obtained from CD8+ T cells sorted from blood. The genes are TRBV30 and TRBJ2-7; a weak D match, TRBD2 (7 bases). This TCR derives from a human donor in good health. The CDR3 nucleotides read TGTGCCTGCCGAGGGGGGGAGGGCCTCTACGAGCAGTACTTC. Protein: CACRGGEGLYEQYF.